The entry that follows covers one T cell receptor beta chain sequence. CDR1 is LNHDA and CDR2 is SQIVND in the germline V gene (reference sequence). The CDR3 extends over 13 amino acids. The V segment lost 3 bases and the J segment 9 bases; nucleotides outside the gene matches: 4. These data belong to a study of blood T cell repertoires in COVID-19. For the study at large: Collection of acute and convalescent COVID-19 samples took place in the United States, Italy and Spain. T cells, B-cell-depleted T cells, or PBMCs provided the cDNA or gDNA that served as material.

Study processing details: Amplification of reference gene primers was used by the study to estimate nucleated cell counts. Here immunoSEQ multiplex PCR was the method, and the copy in TCRdb shows in-frame clones only, minus some. V, J and clone size are taken as reported in that table, and D and trimming were inferred from the DNA itself. The table has 150,000 to 200,000 clones, approximately 80% seen once. Within 2 weeks before study entry, exposed participants met a COVID-19 case. The chain employs TRBV19 and TRBJ2-1; TRBD2 agrees at 8 bases. The sample comprised PBMCs or T cells enriched from blood (not recorded which). This clonotype was obtained from a man between 60 and 70 years old who had been exposed to COVID-19. Here the CDR3 DNA reads TGTGCCAGTAGTATCGGCGGGAGGCGTGAGCAGTTCTTC. This encodes CASSIGGRREQFF.